The rows below give T cell receptor beta chains drawn from one sample of a study of early T cells in non-severe SARS-CoV-2 infection. Each CDR3 protein gets one entry after TCRdb re-called the 5' RACE reads with MiXCR. This repertoire shows tens of thousands of distinct CDR3 sequences, almost 9.5% found once; its top ten account for approximately 15%. Sequencing was performed on whole blood. These receptors were taken from an adult who was a healthcare worker with PCR-confirmed SARS-CoV-2 infection or an uninfected control (not recorded which). Both conserved end residues are part of each CDR3. The order of the fields is J gene, V gene, clone size, D gene, CDR3 protein, CDR3 DNA. The D gene is left open where the match is weak. Where a row states a size, it is once, few, many or the class of an expanded clone; other rows omit it.

j_call: TRBJ1-5; v_call: TRBV27; clone_size: many; d_call: TRBD1; cdr3_aa: CASSRSGTAVNQPQHF; cdr3_nt: TGTGCCAGCAGTCGCTCGGGGACAGCGGTCAATCAGCCCCAGCATTTT
j_call: TRBJ2-4; v_call: TRBV5-1; clone_size: few; d_call: NA; cdr3_aa: CASSLNQGAKNIQYF; cdr3_nt: TGCGCCAGCAGCTTGAACCAGGGGGCCAAAAACATTCAGTACTTC
j_call: TRBJ2-1; v_call: TRBV7-9; clone_size: few; d_call: TRBD2; cdr3_aa: CASSLALTGGRNEQFF; cdr3_nt: TGTGCCAGCAGCTTAGCGCTGACGGGAGGCCGGAATGAGCAGTTCTTC
j_call: TRBJ2-5; v_call: TRBV6-4; clone_size: NA; d_call: NA; cdr3_aa: CASRPLGETQYF; cdr3_nt: TGTGCCAGCAGACCCCTAGGAGAGACCCAGTACTTC
j_call: TRBJ1-2; v_call: TRBV27; clone_size: NA; d_call: TRBD1; cdr3_aa: CASSFIQGAGGFTYGYTF; cdr3_nt: TGTGCCAGCAGTTTCATACAGGGGGCTGGAGGGTTTACTTATGGCTACACCTTC
j_call: TRBJ1-1; v_call: TRBV13; clone_size: few; d_call: NA; cdr3_aa: CASSLRGKTEAFF; cdr3_nt: TGTGCCAGCAGCTTGAGGGGGAAGACTGAAGCTTTCTTT
j_call: TRBJ2-7; v_call: TRBV20-1; clone_size: many; d_call: TRBD2; cdr3_aa: CSARAGREASLEQYF; cdr3_nt: TGCAGTGCTAGAGCCGGGAGGGAGGCTTCCCTCGAGCAGTACTTC
j_call: TRBJ2-2; v_call: TRBV6-5; clone_size: many; d_call: NA; cdr3_aa: CASTRGRLTGELFF; cdr3_nt: TGTGCCAGCACAAGGGGCAGACTGACCGGGGAGCTGTTTTTT
j_call: TRBJ2-7; v_call: TRBV12-3/TRBV12-4; clone_size: many; d_call: TRBD2; cdr3_aa: CASSPAGVIYEQYF; cdr3_nt: TGTGCCAGCAGTCCTGCGGGAGTTATCTACGAGCAGTACTTC
j_call: TRBJ2-1; v_call: TRBV7-3; clone_size: few; d_call: NA; cdr3_aa: CASSLTAQADEQFF; cdr3_nt: TGTGCCAGCAGCTTAACTGCCCAGGCCGATGAGCAGTTCTTC
j_call: TRBJ1-3; v_call: TRBV7-8; clone_size: many; d_call: NA; cdr3_aa: CASIQGSSGNTIYF; cdr3_nt: TGTGCCAGCATCCAGGGGAGCTCTGGAAACACCATATATTTT
j_call: TRBJ2-1; v_call: TRBV6-2/TRBV6-3; clone_size: many; d_call: NA; cdr3_aa: CASTVSPSYNEQFF; cdr3_nt: TGTGCCAGCACCGTCTCCCCCTCCTACAATGAGCAGTTCTTC
j_call: TRBJ2-7; v_call: TRBV7-2; clone_size: many; d_call: NA; cdr3_aa: CASSFTRGGVAYEQYF; cdr3_nt: TGTGCCAGCAGCTTTACCCGGGGCGGAGTAGCTTACGAGCAGTACTTC
j_call: TRBJ2-1; v_call: TRBV15; clone_size: many; d_call: TRBD1; cdr3_aa: CATSSKTGRVNEQFF; cdr3_nt: TGTGCCACCAGCAGCAAGACAGGGCGGGTCAATGAGCAGTTCTTC
j_call: TRBJ2-1; v_call: TRBV11-2; clone_size: NA; d_call: NA; cdr3_aa: CASSLDWSSSSYNEQFF; cdr3_nt: TGTGCCAGCAGCTTAGATTGGTCAAGCAGCTCCTACAATGAGCAGTTCTTC
j_call: TRBJ1-5; v_call: TRBV29-1; clone_size: many; d_call: TRBD1; cdr3_aa: CSAGTGVDQPQHF; cdr3_nt: TGCAGCGCCGGGACAGGGGTGGATCAGCCCCAGCATTTT
j_call: TRBJ2-7; v_call: TRBV7-9; clone_size: many; d_call: TRBD1; cdr3_aa: CASSPGQGISYEQYF; cdr3_nt: TGTGCCAGCAGCCCAGGACAGGGTATCTCCTACGAGCAGTACTTC
j_call: TRBJ1-5; v_call: TRBV6-5; clone_size: many; d_call: TRBD1; cdr3_aa: CASRDRGESQPQHF; cdr3_nt: TGTGCCAGCCGGGACAGGGGGGAAAGTCAGCCCCAGCATTTT
j_call: TRBJ2-5; v_call: TRBV29-1; clone_size: many; d_call: TRBD1; cdr3_aa: CSADGETGVWEETQYF; cdr3_nt: TGCAGCGCCGACGGCGAGACAGGGGTTTGGGAAGAGACCCAGTACTTC
j_call: TRBJ2-1; v_call: TRBV28; clone_size: medium-sized; d_call: NA; cdr3_aa: CASSSRNEQFF; cdr3_nt: TGTGCCAGCAGTTCCCGCAATGAGCAGTTCTTC
j_call: TRBJ2-6; v_call: TRBV9; clone_size: NA; d_call: NA; cdr3_aa: CASSIVGSGANVLTF; cdr3_nt: TGTGCCAGCAGCATAGTTGGCTCTGGGGCCAACGTCCTGACTTTC
j_call: TRBJ2-1; v_call: TRBV2; clone_size: few; d_call: NA; cdr3_aa: CASSEISSYNEQFF; cdr3_nt: TGTGCCAGCAGTGAAATAAGTTCATACAATGAGCAGTTCTTC
j_call: TRBJ2-5; v_call: TRBV12-3/TRBV12-4; clone_size: few; d_call: NA; cdr3_aa: CASSFRHAQETQYF; cdr3_nt: TGTGCCAGCAGTTTCAGACACGCGCAAGAGACCCAGTACTTC
j_call: TRBJ2-7; v_call: TRBV18; clone_size: many; d_call: TRBD1; cdr3_aa: CASSPRTGASYEQYF; cdr3_nt: TGTGCCAGCTCACCAAGGACAGGGGCCTCCTACGAGCAGTACTTC
j_call: TRBJ2-1; v_call: TRBV10-3; clone_size: many; d_call: TRBD2; cdr3_aa: CAISDPTSGRVNEQFF; cdr3_nt: TGTGCCATCAGTGATCCGACTAGCGGGAGGGTGAATGAGCAGTTCTTC
j_call: TRBJ2-3; v_call: TRBV3-1; clone_size: many; d_call: NA; cdr3_aa: CASRGPDTQYF; cdr3_nt: TGTGCCAGCAGGGGACCAGATACGCAGTATTTT
j_call: TRBJ2-7; v_call: TRBV28; clone_size: many; d_call: NA; cdr3_aa: CASSSDGQDPYEQYF; cdr3_nt: TGTGCCAGCAGCTCCGATGGCCAGGATCCCTACGAGCAGTACTTC
j_call: TRBJ2-1; v_call: TRBV5-1; clone_size: NA; d_call: TRBD2; cdr3_aa: CASSLVAGGPYEQFF; cdr3_nt: TGCGCCAGCAGCTTGGTTGCGGGAGGGCCATATGAGCAGTTCTTC
j_call: TRBJ2-6; v_call: TRBV6-5; clone_size: NA; d_call: NA; cdr3_aa: CASSYSGSGANVLTF; cdr3_nt: TGTGCCAGCAGTTACTCGGGGTCTGGGGCCAACGTCCTGACTTTC
j_call: TRBJ1-2; v_call: TRBV28; clone_size: few; d_call: TRBD1; cdr3_aa: CASSPPTGTLYGYTF; cdr3_nt: TGTGCCAGCAGTCCCCCGACAGGGACCCTTTATGGCTACACCTTC
j_call: TRBJ2-1; v_call: TRBV5-1; clone_size: many; d_call: NA; cdr3_aa: CASSLGGSPYNEQFF; cdr3_nt: TGCGCCAGCAGCTTGGGAGGGAGTCCCTACAATGAGCAGTTCTTC
j_call: TRBJ2-1; v_call: TRBV7-2; clone_size: few; d_call: NA; cdr3_aa: CASSLEGQSYNEQFF; cdr3_nt: TGTGCCAGCAGCTTAGAAGGGCAATCATACAATGAGCAGTTCTTC
j_call: TRBJ2-5; v_call: TRBV5-5; clone_size: NA; d_call: NA; cdr3_aa: CASSLGIGDQETQYF; cdr3_nt: TGTGCCAGCAGCTTGGGAATCGGGGACCAAGAGACCCAGTACTTC
j_call: TRBJ2-7; v_call: TRBV15; clone_size: many; d_call: TRBD2; cdr3_aa: CATSRDRAGVYEQYF; cdr3_nt: TGTGCCACCAGCAGAGATAGGGCGGGAGTCTACGAGCAGTACTTC
j_call: TRBJ2-7; v_call: TRBV18; clone_size: many; d_call: NA; cdr3_aa: CASSPSQIQGWEQYF; cdr3_nt: TGTGCCAGCTCACCGAGTCAAATACAGGGTTGGGAGCAGTACTTC
j_call: TRBJ2-2; v_call: TRBV25-1; clone_size: NA; d_call: NA; cdr3_aa: CASSEFTLAPNTGELFF; cdr3_nt: TGTGCCAGCAGTGAATTTACCTTAGCGCCCAACACCGGGGAGCTGTTTTTT
j_call: TRBJ2-7; v_call: TRBV10-3; clone_size: few; d_call: NA; cdr3_aa: CAISELAGGQYF; cdr3_nt: TGTGCCATCAGTGAGTTGGCCGGCGGGCAGTACTTC
j_call: TRBJ1-2; v_call: TRBV29-1; clone_size: NA; d_call: NA; cdr3_aa: CSVEDRTVNYGYTF; cdr3_nt: TGCAGCGTTGAAGATCGGACAGTTAACTATGGCTACACCTTC
j_call: TRBJ2-1; v_call: TRBV28; clone_size: many; d_call: NA; cdr3_aa: CASMGGASYNEQFF; cdr3_nt: TGTGCCAGCATGGGGGGTGCCTCCTACAATGAGCAGTTCTTC
j_call: TRBJ2-5; v_call: TRBV29-1; clone_size: few; d_call: NA; cdr3_aa: CSAGGTEQYF; cdr3_nt: TGCAGCGCTGGGGGGACGGAGCAGTACTTC
j_call: TRBJ2-1; v_call: TRBV7-2; clone_size: few; d_call: TRBD2; cdr3_aa: CASSAGGSGEQFF; cdr3_nt: TGTGCCAGCAGCGCCGGGGGGAGCGGTGAGCAGTTCTTC
j_call: TRBJ1-2; v_call: TRBV5-1; clone_size: few; d_call: NA; cdr3_aa: CASSQHANYGYTF; cdr3_nt: TGCGCCAGCAGCCAGCACGCGAACTATGGCTACACCTTC
j_call: TRBJ1-2; v_call: TRBV7-2; clone_size: NA; d_call: NA; cdr3_aa: CASSLALAGLNGYTF; cdr3_nt: TGTGCCAGCAGCTTAGCGCTTGCAGGCTTAAATGGCTACACCTTC
j_call: TRBJ1-1; v_call: TRBV7-9; clone_size: many; d_call: NA; cdr3_aa: CASSLGQQGRVAFF; cdr3_nt: TGTGCCAGCAGCTTAGGTCAACAGGGCCGGGTAGCTTTCTTT
j_call: TRBJ2-5; v_call: TRBV9; clone_size: NA; d_call: NA; cdr3_aa: CASSSPGPLQETQYF; cdr3_nt: TGTGCCAGCAGCTCACCGGGCCCCCTCCAAGAGACCCAGTACTTC
j_call: TRBJ2-6; v_call: TRBV7-8; clone_size: many; d_call: NA; cdr3_aa: CASSLGHSGANVLTF; cdr3_nt: TGTGCCAGCAGCTTAGGGCACTCTGGGGCCAACGTCCTGACTTTC
j_call: TRBJ2-3; v_call: TRBV12-3/TRBV12-4; clone_size: many; d_call: NA; cdr3_aa: CASSSYSFGDTQYF; cdr3_nt: TGTGCCAGCAGTTCCTACTCATTCGGGGATACGCAGTATTTT